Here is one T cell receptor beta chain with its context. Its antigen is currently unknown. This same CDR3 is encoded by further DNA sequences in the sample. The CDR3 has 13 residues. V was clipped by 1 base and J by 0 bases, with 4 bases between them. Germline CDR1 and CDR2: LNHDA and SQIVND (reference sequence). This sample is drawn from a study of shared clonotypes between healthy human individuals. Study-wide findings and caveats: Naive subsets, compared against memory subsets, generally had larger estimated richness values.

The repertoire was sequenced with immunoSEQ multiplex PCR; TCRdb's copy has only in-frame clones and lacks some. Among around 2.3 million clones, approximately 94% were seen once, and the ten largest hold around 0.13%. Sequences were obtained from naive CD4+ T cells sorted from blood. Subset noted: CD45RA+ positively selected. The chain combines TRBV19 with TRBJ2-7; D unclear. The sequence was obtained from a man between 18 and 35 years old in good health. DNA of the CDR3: TGTGCCAGTAGTATAGGACTCTCCTACGAGCAGTACTTC. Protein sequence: CASSIGLSYEQYF.